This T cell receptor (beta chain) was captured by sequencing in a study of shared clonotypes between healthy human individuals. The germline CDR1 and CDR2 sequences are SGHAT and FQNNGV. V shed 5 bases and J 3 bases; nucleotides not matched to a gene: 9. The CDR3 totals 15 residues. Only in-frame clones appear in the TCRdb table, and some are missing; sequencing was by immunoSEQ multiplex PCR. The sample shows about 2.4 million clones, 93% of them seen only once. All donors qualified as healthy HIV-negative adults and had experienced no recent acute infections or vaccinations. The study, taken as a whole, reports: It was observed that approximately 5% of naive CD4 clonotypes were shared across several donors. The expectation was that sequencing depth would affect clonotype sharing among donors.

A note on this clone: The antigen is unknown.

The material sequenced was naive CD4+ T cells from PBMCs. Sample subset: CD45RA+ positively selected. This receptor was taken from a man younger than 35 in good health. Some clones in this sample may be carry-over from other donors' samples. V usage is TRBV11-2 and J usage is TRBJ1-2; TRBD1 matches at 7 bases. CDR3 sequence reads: CASSGLAGGDYGYTF. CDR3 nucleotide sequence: TGTGCCAGCAGCGGCCTGGCAGGGGGTGACTATGGCTACACCTTC.